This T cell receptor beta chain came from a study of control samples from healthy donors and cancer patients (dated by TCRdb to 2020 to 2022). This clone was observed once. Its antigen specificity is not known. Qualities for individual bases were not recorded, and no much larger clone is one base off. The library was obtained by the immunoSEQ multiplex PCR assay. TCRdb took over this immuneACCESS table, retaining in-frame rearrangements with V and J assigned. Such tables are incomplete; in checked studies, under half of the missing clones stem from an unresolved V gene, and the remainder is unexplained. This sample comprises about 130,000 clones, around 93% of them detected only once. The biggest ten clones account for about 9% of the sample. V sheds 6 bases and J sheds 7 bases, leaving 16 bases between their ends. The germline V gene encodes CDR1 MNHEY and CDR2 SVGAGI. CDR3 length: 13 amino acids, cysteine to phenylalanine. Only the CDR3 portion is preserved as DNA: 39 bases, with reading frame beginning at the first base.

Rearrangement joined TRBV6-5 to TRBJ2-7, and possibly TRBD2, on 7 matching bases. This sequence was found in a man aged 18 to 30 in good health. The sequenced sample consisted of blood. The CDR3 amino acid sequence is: CASRQGNGREQYF. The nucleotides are TGTGCCAGCAGACAGGGCAACGGGAGGGAGCAGTACTTC.